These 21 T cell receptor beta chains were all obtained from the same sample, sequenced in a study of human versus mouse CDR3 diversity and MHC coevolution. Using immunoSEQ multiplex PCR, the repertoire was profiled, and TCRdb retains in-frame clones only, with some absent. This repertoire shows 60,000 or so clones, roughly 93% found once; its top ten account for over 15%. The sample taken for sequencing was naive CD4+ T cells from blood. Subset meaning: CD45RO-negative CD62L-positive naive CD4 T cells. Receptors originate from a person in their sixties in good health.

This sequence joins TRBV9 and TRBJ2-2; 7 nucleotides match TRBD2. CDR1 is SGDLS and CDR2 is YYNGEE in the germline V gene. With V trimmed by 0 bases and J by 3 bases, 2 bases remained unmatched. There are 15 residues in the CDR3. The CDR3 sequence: CASSVGGGDTGELFF. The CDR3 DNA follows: TGTGCCAGCAGCGTAGGTGGGGGGGACACCGGGGAGCTGTTTTTT.

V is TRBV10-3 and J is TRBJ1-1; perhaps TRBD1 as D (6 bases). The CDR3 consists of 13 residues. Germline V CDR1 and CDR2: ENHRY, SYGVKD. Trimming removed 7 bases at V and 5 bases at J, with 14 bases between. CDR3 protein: CAIMTGQGTEAFF. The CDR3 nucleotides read TGTGCCATCATGACGGGGCAGGGGACTGAAGCTTTCTTT.

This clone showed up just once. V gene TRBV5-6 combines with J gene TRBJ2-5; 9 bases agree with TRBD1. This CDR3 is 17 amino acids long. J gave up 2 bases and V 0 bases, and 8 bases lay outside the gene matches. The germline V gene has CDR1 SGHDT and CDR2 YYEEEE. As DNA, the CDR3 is TGTGCCAGCAGCTTGGACTTCGGGACAGGGCATCAAGAGACCCAGTACTTC. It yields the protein CASSLDFGTGHQETQYF.

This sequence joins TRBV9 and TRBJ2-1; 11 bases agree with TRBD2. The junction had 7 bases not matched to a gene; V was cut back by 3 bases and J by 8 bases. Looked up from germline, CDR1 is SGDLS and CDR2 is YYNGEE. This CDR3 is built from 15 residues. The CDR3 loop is CASSGTSGSPYEQFF. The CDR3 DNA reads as TGTGCCAGCAGCGGCACTAGCGGGAGCCCCTATGAGCAGTTCTTC.

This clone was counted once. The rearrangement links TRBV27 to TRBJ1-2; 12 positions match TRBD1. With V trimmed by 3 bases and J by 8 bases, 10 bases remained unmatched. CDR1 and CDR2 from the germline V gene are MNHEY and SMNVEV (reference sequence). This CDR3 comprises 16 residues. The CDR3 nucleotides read TGTGCCAGCAGTTTTTGGGCGGGACAGGGGGCTCAAGGCTACACCTTC. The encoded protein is CASSFWAGQGAQGYTF.

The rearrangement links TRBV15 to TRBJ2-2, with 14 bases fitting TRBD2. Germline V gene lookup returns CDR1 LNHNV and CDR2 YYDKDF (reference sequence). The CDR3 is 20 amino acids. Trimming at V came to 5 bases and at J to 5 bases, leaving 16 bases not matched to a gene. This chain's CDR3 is CATSGLGTSGSKSRTGELFF. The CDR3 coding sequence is TGTGCCACCAGCGGGCTTGGGACTAGCGGGAGTAAATCGAGAACCGGGGAGCTGTTTTTT.

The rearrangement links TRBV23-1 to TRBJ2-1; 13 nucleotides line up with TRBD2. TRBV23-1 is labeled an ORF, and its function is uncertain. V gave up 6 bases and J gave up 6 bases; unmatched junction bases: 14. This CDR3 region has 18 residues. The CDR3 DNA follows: TGCGCCAGCAGCTTCGGAGGGACTAGCGGGAAAGAATGCAATGAGCAGTTCTTC. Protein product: CASSFGGTSGKECNEQFF.

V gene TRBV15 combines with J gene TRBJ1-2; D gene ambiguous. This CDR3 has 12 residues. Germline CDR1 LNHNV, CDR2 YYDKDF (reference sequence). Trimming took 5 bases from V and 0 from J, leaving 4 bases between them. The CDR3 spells CATSPSNYGYTF. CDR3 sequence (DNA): TGTGCCACCAGCCCCTCTAACTATGGCTACACCTTC.

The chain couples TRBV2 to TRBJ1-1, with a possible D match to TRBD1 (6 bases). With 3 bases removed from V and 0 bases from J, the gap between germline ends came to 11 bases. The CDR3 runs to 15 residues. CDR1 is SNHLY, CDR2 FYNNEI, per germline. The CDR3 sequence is CASSERGGMNTEAFF. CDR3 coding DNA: TGTGCCAGCAGTGAGAGGGGGGGAATGAACACTGAAGCTTTCTTT.

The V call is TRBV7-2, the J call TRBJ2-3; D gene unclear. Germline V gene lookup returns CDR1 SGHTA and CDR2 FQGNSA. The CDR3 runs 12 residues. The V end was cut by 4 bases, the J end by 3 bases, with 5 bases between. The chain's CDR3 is CASSYSTDTQYF. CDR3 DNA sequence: TGTGCCAGCAGCTATAGTACAGATACGCAGTATTTT.

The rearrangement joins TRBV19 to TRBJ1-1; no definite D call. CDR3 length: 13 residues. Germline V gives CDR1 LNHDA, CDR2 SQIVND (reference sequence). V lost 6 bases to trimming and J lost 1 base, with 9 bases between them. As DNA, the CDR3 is TGTGCCAGTAGCATTACAGAGAACACTGAAGCTTTCTTT. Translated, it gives CASSITENTEAFF.

CDR3 sequence reads: CASSPFTGQLSNYGYTF. CDR3 bases: TGTGCCAGCTCACCGTTCACGGGACAGCTCTCTAACTATGGCTACACCTTC. This chain uses TRBV18 with TRBJ1-2; the match to TRBD1 covers 7 bases. Trimming at V came to 3 bases and at J to 0 bases, leaving 10 bases not matched to a gene. Germline V lookup: CDR1 KGHSH, CDR2 LQKENI. The CDR3 runs to 17 residues.

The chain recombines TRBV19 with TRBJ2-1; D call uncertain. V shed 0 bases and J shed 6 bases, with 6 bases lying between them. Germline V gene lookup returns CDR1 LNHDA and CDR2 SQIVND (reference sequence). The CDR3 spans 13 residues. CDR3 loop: CASSIDRGNEQFF. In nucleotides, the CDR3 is TGTGCCAGTAGTATAGATCGAGGCAATGAGCAGTTCTTC.

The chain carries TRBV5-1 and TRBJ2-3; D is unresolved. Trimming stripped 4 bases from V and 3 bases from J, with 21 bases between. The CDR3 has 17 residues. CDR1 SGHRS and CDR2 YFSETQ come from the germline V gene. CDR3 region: CASSPPSIRTATDTQYF. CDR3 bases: TGCGCCAGCAGCCCGCCCTCAATAAGAACAGCTACAGATACGCAGTATTTT.

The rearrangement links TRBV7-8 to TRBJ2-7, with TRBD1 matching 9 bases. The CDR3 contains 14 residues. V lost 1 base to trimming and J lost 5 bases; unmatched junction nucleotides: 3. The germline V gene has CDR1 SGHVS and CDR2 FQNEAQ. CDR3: CASSLDRGPHEQYF. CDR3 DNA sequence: TGTGCCAGCAGCTTAGACAGGGGGCCCCACGAGCAGTACTTC. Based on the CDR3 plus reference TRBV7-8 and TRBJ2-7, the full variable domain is GAGVSQSPRYKVAKRGQDVALRCDPISGHVSLFWYQQALGQGPEFLTYFQNEAQLDKSGLPSDRFFAERPEGSVSTLKIQRTQQEDSAVYLCASSLDRGPHEQYFGPGTRLTVT.

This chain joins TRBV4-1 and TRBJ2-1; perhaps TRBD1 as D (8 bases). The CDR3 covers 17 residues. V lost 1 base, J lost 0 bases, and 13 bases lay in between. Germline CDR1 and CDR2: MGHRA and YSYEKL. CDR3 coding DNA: TGCGCCAGCAGCCAAGGGGGGGGGACAGGCTCCTACAATGAGCAGTTCTTC. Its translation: CASSQGGGTGSYNEQFF.

CDR3 bases: TGCAGCAGCCGGACAGGCTCGCATAATGAGCAGTTCTTC. It specifies CSSRTGSHNEQFF. The rearrangement joins TRBV29-1 to TRBJ2-1; 7 nucleotides line up with TRBD1. This CDR3 is built from 13 residues. In germline, CDR1 is SQVTM, CDR2 ANQGSEA. The V gene end was trimmed by 8 bases and the J gene end by 7 bases; junction bases not matched to a gene: 11.

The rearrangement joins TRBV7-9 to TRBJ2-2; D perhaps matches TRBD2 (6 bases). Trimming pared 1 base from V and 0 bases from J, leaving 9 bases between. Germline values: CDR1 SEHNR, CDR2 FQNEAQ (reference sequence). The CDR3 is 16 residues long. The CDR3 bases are TGTGCCAGCAGCTTAGTAGGAGGGTCGAACACCGGGGAGCTGTTTTTT. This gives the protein CASSLVGGSNTGELFF.

CDR3 in amino acids: CASSGTSGSIGQYF. DNA for the CDR3: TGTGCCAGCAGCGGGACTAGCGGGAGTATAGGGCAGTACTTC. This chain links TRBV2 with TRBJ2-7; TRBD2 agrees at 14 bases. This CDR3 has 14 residues. Germline CDR1 reads SNHLY; CDR2 reads FYNNEI. The trim removed 6 bases at V and 9 bases at J, leaving 7 bases unmatched.

CDR3 in DNA: TGTGCCAGCAGCTTGGGGCCCTCTGGGGCCAACGTCCTGACTTTC. Amino acids: CASSLGPSGANVLTF. V and J are TRBV7-3 and TRBJ2-6; TRBD1 is a possible D gene (5 bases). V was clipped by 3 bases and J by 0 bases, with 6 bases between them. The CDR3 sequence is 15 residues long. Looked up from germline, CDR1 is SGHTA and CDR2 is FQGTGA.

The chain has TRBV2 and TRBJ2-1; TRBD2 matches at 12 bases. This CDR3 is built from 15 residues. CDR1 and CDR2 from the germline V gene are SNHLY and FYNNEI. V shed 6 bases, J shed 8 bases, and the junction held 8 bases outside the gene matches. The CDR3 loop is CASSQRLAGVDEQFF. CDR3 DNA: TGTGCCAGCAGCCAAAGACTAGCGGGAGTGGATGAGCAGTTCTTC.